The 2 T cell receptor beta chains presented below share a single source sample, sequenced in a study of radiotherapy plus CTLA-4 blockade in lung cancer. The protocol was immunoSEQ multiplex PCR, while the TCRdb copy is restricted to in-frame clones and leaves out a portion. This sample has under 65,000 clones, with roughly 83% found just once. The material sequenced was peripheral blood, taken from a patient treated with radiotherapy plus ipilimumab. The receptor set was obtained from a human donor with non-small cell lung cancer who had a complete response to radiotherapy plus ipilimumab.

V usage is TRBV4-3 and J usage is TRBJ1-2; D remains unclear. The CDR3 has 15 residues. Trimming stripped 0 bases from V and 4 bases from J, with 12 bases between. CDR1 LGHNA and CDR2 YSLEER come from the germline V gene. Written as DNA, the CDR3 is TGCGCCAGCAGCCAAGATCCCCCCCCTTTCTATGGCTACACCTTC. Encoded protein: CASSQDPPPFYGYTF.

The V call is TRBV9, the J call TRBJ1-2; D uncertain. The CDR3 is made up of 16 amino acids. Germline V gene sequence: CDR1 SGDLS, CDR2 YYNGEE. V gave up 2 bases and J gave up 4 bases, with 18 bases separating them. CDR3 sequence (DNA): TGTGCCAGCAGCGTTAGACAAGCCAGCTCGATCTATGGCTACACCTTC. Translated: CASSVRQASSIYGYTF.